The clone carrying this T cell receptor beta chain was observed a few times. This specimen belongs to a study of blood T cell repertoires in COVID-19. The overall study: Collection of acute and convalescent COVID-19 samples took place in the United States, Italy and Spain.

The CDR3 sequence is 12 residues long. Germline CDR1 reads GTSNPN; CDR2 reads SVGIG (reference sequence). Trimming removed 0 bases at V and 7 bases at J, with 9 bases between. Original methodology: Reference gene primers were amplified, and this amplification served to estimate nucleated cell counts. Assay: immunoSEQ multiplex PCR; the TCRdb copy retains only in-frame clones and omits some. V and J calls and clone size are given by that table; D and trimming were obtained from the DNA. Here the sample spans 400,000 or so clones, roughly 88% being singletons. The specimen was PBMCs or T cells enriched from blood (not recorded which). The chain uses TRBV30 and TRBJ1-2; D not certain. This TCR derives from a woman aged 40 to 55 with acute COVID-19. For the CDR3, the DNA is TGTGCCTGGAGTGTAGACGGGGTTGGCTACACCTTC. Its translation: CAWSVDGVGYTF.